One and the same sample provided the 27 T cell receptor beta chains below, sequenced in a study of blood T cell repertoires in COVID-19 (dated by TCRdb to the early 2020s). Libraries came from the immunoSEQ multiplex PCR assay. TCRdb holds this immuneACCESS table with in-frame rearrangements only. Some clones are missing; in checked studies, unresolved V genes explain under half, and the rest has no known cause. The sample table lists approximately 240,000 clones, around 85% of them with a count of one. The biggest ten clones account for approximately 1.3% of the sample. The sample was PBMCs or T cells enriched from blood (not recorded which). Source of these receptors: a woman in her thirties or forties with acute COVID-19.

V and J are TRBV3-1 (or the pseudogene TRBV3-2) and TRBJ2-7; a possible D gene is TRBD1 (6 bases). The CDR3 runs 15 residues. Deletions cut 3 bases from V and 2 bases from J, with 14 bases between. CDR1 is LGHDT, CDR2 YNNKEL, per germline (reference sequence). CDR3 coding DNA: TGTGCCAGCAGCCAGAGGGGGAGCGGAACCTACGAGCAGTACTTC. Encoded protein: CASSQRGSGTYEQYF.

This clone occurred once. This sequence joins TRBV7-4 and TRBJ2-4, with 12 positions matching TRBD1. The CDR3 extends over 20 amino acids. V lost 3 bases to trimming and J lost 6 bases; unmatched junction nucleotides: 18. The germline gives CDR1 SGHVT, CDR2 SQSDAQ. CDR3 region: CASSFLLPRDRGHFRNIQYF. The CDR3 bases are TGTGCCAGCAGCTTTTTGCTTCCCAGGGACAGGGGGCATTTCAGAAACATTCAGTACTTC.

V and J are TRBV6-1 and TRBJ1-2; possibly TRBD1 for D (5 bases). The V gene's germline CDR1 is MNHNS and CDR2 SASEGT. The CDR3 has 16 amino acids. V lost 2 bases and J 1 base, leaving 14 bases between the germline ends. The CDR3 nucleotides are TGTGCCAGCAGTGAACCCAGGCGTGACAGTAACTATGGCTACACCTTC. Protein sequence: CASSEPRRDSNYGYTF.

This clone has a single count. This chain links TRBV7-9 with TRBJ2-1; 11 nucleotides line up with TRBD1. Germline V lookup: CDR1 SEHNR, CDR2 FQNEAQ (reference sequence). V gave up 5 bases and J gave up 4 bases; unmatched junction bases: 10. There are 17 residues in the CDR3. CDR3 DNA: TGTGCCAGCAGCCCAGGGACAGGGGGACTTGGGTACAATGAGCAGTTCTTC. Its protein product is CASSPGTGGLGYNEQFF.

CDR3 bases: TGTGCCAGCAGCTCAAACACAGATACGCAGTATTTT. This sequence encodes CASSSNTDTQYF. The chain links TRBV5-4 to TRBJ2-3, with no clear D. CDR3 size: 12 residues. The germline V gene has CDR1 SGHNT and CDR2 YYREEE (reference sequence). V gave up 3 bases and J gave up 2 bases, with 4 bases separating them.

Here the CDR3 DNA reads TGTGCCAGCAGTTTATCCGACAGAGTCCATGGCTACACCTTC. It encodes CASSLSDRVHGYTF. The chain is built from TRBV28 and TRBJ1-2, with D possibly TRBD1 on 5 matching bases. The CDR3 length is 14 residues. The germline V and J ends were trimmed by 1 base and 6 bases, with 12 bases remaining between them. Looked up from germline, CDR1 is MDHEN and CDR2 is SYDVKM.

The CDR3 region is CASSPKGQGIAYTF. CDR3 DNA sequence: TGTGCCAGCAGCCCGAAGGGACAGGGTATCGCCTACACCTTC. The chain carries TRBV7-2 and TRBJ1-2; 9 bases are shared with TRBD1. V shed 5 bases, J shed 10 bases, and the junction held 11 bases outside the gene matches. Germline values: CDR1 SGHTA, CDR2 FQGNSA. The CDR3 is made up of 14 amino acids.

The CDR3 here is CASRGGLLNEKLFF. The CDR3 coding sequence is TGTGCCAGCAGGGGGGGACTCCTTAATGAAAAACTGTTTTTT. This chain uses TRBV27 with TRBJ1-4; the D gene is possibly TRBD1 (5 bases). The CDR3 is made up of 14 amino acids. Germline V gives CDR1 MNHEY, CDR2 SMNVEV (reference sequence). The V end was cut by 6 bases, the J end by 4 bases, with 12 bases between.

This clone was seen only a few times. The chain combines TRBV5-8 with TRBJ2-5; weak D call: TRBD2 (6 bases). CDR1 SGHTS and CDR2 YDEGEE come from the germline V gene. With 6 bases removed from V and 10 bases from J, the gap between germline ends came to 13 bases. CDR3 length equals 11 residues. DNA of the CDR3: TGTGCCAGCACCCGCCGGGGGTACCAGTACTTC. Translating gives CASTRRGYQYF.

The rearrangement links TRBV5-1 to TRBJ2-7, with no clear D. The germline V gene encodes CDR1 SGHRS and CDR2 YFSETQ. This CDR3 region has 13 residues. The V gene lost 2 bases and the J gene lost 2 bases, with 8 bases spanning the gap. The chain's CDR3 is CASSFDITYEQYF. The CDR3 DNA follows: TGCGCCAGCAGCTTTGACATTACCTACGAGCAGTACTTC.

V is TRBV5-1 and J is TRBJ2-7, with TRBD2 identical over 8 bases. Looked up from germline, CDR1 is SGHRS and CDR2 is YFSETQ. The CDR3 extends over 15 amino acids. J lost 3 bases, V lost 4 bases, and 9 bases had no gene match. The CDR3 DNA follows: TGCGCCAGCAGCGACATAACTAGCGGCCACTACGAGCAGTACTTC. Amino acids: CASSDITSGHYEQYF.

The chain employs TRBV5-6 and TRBJ2-3; 14 bases match TRBD2. Trimming removed 0 bases from V and 6 bases from J; junction bases left unmatched: 0. This CDR3 has 15 amino acids. Germline-derived CDR1 and CDR2 are SGHDT and YYEEEE. In nucleotides, the CDR3 is TGTGCCAGCAGCTTGGGGACTAGCGGGAGGGATACGCAGTATTTT. Amino acid sequence: CASSLGTSGRDTQYF.

This sequence joins TRBV3-1 (or the pseudogene TRBV3-2) and TRBJ1-5; TRBD1 might be the D (5 bases). The CDR3 contains 14 residues. Trimming removed 4 bases at V and 9 bases at J, with 16 bases between. Per the germline V gene, CDR1 is LGHDT and CDR2 is YNNKEL (reference sequence). CDR3 amino acids: CASSPLLARGPQHF. In nucleotides, the CDR3 is TGTGCCAGCAGCCCCCTTCTAGCGAGGGGGCCCCAGCATTTT.

The rearrangement links TRBV7-9 to TRBJ2-2, with TRBD2 identical over 11 bases. CDR3 length: 15 amino acids. Germline values: CDR1 SEHNR, CDR2 FQNEAQ (reference sequence). The V segment lost 1 base and the J segment 5 bases; nucleotides outside the gene matches: 0. CDR3 protein: CASSLGTSGTGELFF. DNA of the CDR3: TGTGCCAGCAGCTTAGGGACTAGCGGGACCGGGGAGCTGTTTTTT.

The chain is built from TRBV9 and TRBJ2-7; 8 positions agree with TRBD2. The CDR3 has 15 residues. J was trimmed by 0 bases and V by 3 bases; bases with no gene match: 5. Germline CDR1 and CDR2: SGDLS and YYNGEE. Here the CDR3 reads CASSAGGASSYEQYF. CDR3 DNA: TGTGCCAGCAGCGCGGGGGGGGCTAGCTCCTACGAGCAGTACTTC.

The chain has TRBV6-2 or TRBV6-3 and TRBJ2-3; weak D call: TRBD2 (5 bases). V shed 5 bases and J shed 0 bases, with 15 bases lying between them. The germline gives CDR1 MNHEY, CDR2 SVGEGT. CDR3 length equals 16 residues. CDR3 protein: CASSGPTSRSTDTQYF. CDR3 DNA: TGTGCCAGCAGTGGCCCCACTAGTCGAAGCACAGATACGCAGTATTTT.

In its sample, this clone was seen a few times. The rearrangement uses TRBV7-2 and TRBJ2-1, with TRBD2 matching 9 bases. Germline V gene lookup returns CDR1 SGHTA and CDR2 FQGNSA. With V trimmed by 4 bases and J by 4 bases, 5 bases remained unmatched. CDR3 size: 15 residues. This CDR3 reads CASSYIAGAYNEQFF. In nucleotides, the CDR3 is TGTGCCAGCAGCTATATAGCGGGGGCTTACAATGAGCAGTTCTTC.

CDR3 DNA: TGCGCCAGCAGCCAGAGGACAGGGGGCCCCGTAAGGGCTTTCTTT. Its protein product is CASSQRTGGPVRAFF. The chain has TRBV5-1 and TRBJ1-1; 11 nucleotides line up with TRBD1. V shed 4 bases, J shed 11 bases, and the junction held 13 bases outside the gene matches. In germline, CDR1 is SGHRS, CDR2 YFSETQ. The CDR3 has 15 amino acids.

This clone was seen only a few times. The germline gene is not matched at one end of the junction; a read error may be the cause. The chain combines TRBV7-3 with TRBJ2-7; TRBD1 is a possible D gene (6 bases). CDR1 SGHTA and CDR2 FQGTGA come from the germline V gene. This CDR3 comprises 15 residues. The CDR3 DNA reads TGTGCCAGCAGCTGCTCATGGGGACATATCTACGAGAGTGGCTTC. This encodes CASSCSWGHIYESGF.

This chain links TRBV4-2 with TRBJ1-6; D ambiguous. The CDR3 runs 13 residues. V lost 0 bases to trimming and J lost 13 bases, with 10 bases between them. Per germline, CDR1 LGHNA and CDR2 YNFKEQ. The CDR3 here is CASSQDLVSPLHF. CDR3 DNA: TGTGCCAGCAGCCAAGATCTAGTGAGTCCCCTCCACTTT.

As DNA, the CDR3 is TGTGCCAGCAGTGAAACATCAGGGCCATCGCATGGCTACACCTTC. Its protein is CASSETSGPSHGYTF. The genes are TRBV2 and TRBJ1-2; D might be TRBD1 (5 bases). The V gene lost 2 bases and the J gene lost 6 bases, with 16 bases spanning the gap. This CDR3 region has 15 residues. Germline lookup yields CDR1 SNHLY and CDR2 FYNNEI.

This rearrangement joins TRBV18 to TRBJ2-2; 9 bases fit TRBD2. The CDR3 is 15 residues long. Germline V CDR1 and CDR2: KGHSH, LQKENI. With 8 bases clipped from V and 2 bases from J, the junction kept 6 bases outside the gene matches. The CDR3 nucleotides are TGTGCCAGCCGGATAGCGGGAGTAAACACCGGGGAGCTGTTTTTT. Protein sequence: CASRIAGVNTGELFF.

The gene calls are TRBV28 and TRBJ1-1, with D tentatively TRBD1 (6 bases). The CDR3 spans 14 residues. V was cut by 6 bases and J by 6 bases, with 17 bases left in between. Germline CDR1 reads MDHEN; CDR2 reads SYDVKM. The CDR3 protein is CASSNREEWSEAFF. The CDR3 DNA follows: TGTGCCAGCAGCAACAGGGAAGAGTGGTCTGAAGCTTTCTTT.

The chain joins TRBV7-3 to TRBJ2-6; no clear D. Trimming left V 5 bases short and J 0 bases short, with 14 bases between. The CDR3 runs 17 residues. Germline values: CDR1 SGHTA, CDR2 FQGTGA. This chain's CDR3 is CASSPDPSLSGANVLTF. The CDR3 coding sequence is TGTGCCAGCAGCCCAGATCCTTCCCTCTCTGGGGCCAACGTCCTGACTTTC.

V usage is TRBV14 and J usage is TRBJ2-1; TRBD2 agrees at 13 bases. The ends lost 1 base at V and 10 bases at J; junction bases unmatched: 10. The CDR3 has 17 amino acids. In germline, CDR1 is SGHDN, CDR2 FVKESK. For the CDR3, the DNA is TGTGCCAGCAGCCAAGGGGGACGACTAGCGGGAGGCCAAGAGCAGTTCTTC. It specifies CASSQGGRLAGGQEQFF.

The rearrangement uses TRBV10-1 and TRBJ2-2; D is ambiguous. The CDR3 is 15 amino acids. Germline CDR1 reads WNHNN; CDR2 reads SYGVQD (reference sequence). V lost 5 bases and J 6 bases, leaving 16 bases between the germline ends. The CDR3 protein is CASSKNRAGSGELFF. The CDR3 DNA is TGCGCCAGCAGTAAGAACCGAGCCGGGTCCGGGGAGCTGTTTTTT.

The chain couples TRBV21-1 to TRBJ2-5; TRBD2, as called in the table, went unchecked against the DNA. TRBV21-1 constitutes a pseudogene. This CDR3 contains 17 residues. CDR3 DNA sequence: TGTGCCAGCAGCAAGGCGAGGGCTAGCGGGGGGGCTAAGACCCAGTACTTC. As protein: CASSKARASGGAKTQYF.